Shown below are 21 T cell receptor beta chains from a single sample sequenced in a study of cytomegalovirus exposure and HLA in healthy donors (dated by TCRdb to the late 2010s). The library came from the immunoSEQ multiplex PCR assay. A mixture of 60 forward primers for TCR Vbeta segments and 13 reverse primers for TCR Jbeta segments was used in the multiplex PCR. TCRdb took this table from immuneACCESS and kept in-frame rearrangements with V and J called. Such tables lack part of the clones; where checked against another copy, unresolved V genes explain under half of the gap, and the rest is unexplained. Across this sample there are about 140,000 clones, with approximately 79% seen only once. Clones ranked in the top ten supply roughly 10% of the sample. The specimen was PBMCs. The receptor set was obtained from a woman between 45 and 60 years old in good health and CMV-seropositive.

This sequence joins TRBV28 and TRBJ2-7; no clear D gene. Germline CDR1 is MDHEN and CDR2 is SYDVKM. The CDR3 length is 13 residues. Trimming cost V 3 bases and J 5 bases, with 11 bases left between them. The CDR3, as DNA: TGTGCCAGCAGTTTTGGGCCCTACGACGAGCAGTACTTC. This gives the protein CASSFGPYDEQYF. Supplemented by reference TRBV28 and TRBJ2-7, the full variable domain reads DVKVTQSSRYLVKRTGEKVFLECVQDMDHENMFWYRQDPGLGLRLIYFSYDVKMKEKGDIPEGYSVSREKKERFSLILESASTNQTSMYLCASSFGPYDEQYFGPGTRLTVT.

Worth noting for this clone: One end of the junction fails to match germline, which may point to a read error. The rearrangement links TRBV30 to TRBJ1-4; 9 bases match TRBD1. Per germline, CDR1 GTSNPN and CDR2 SVGIG (reference sequence). The CDR3 is 13 amino acids. The CDR3 protein is CAWTPGQGPKLVF. The DNA of the CDR3 is TGTGCCTGGACCCCGGGACAGGGCCCGAAATTGGTTTTT.

In its sample, this clone was seen once. The chain is built from TRBV28 and TRBJ2-7; 8 positions match TRBD1. The CDR3 extends over 15 amino acids. The junction had 10 bases not matched to a gene; V was cut back by 5 bases and J by 4 bases. The germline V gene has CDR1 MDHEN and CDR2 SYDVKM. In DNA form, the CDR3 reads TGTGCCAGCAGTGGAAGCCGGGACAGGTGGTACGAGCAGTACTTC. Amino acid sequence: CASSGSRDRWYEQYF.

CDR3 in DNA: TGCGCCAGCAGCTTGGGAGTAGCGGGCTCCTACGAGCAGTACTTC. This gives the protein CASSLGVAGSYEQYF. The chain combines TRBV5-1 with TRBJ2-7, with 7 bases fitting TRBD2. The CDR3 sequence is 15 residues long. Germline assignment: CDR1 SGHRS and CDR2 YFSETQ. The junction had 3 bases not matched to a gene; V was cut back by 0 bases and J by 0 bases.

This clone was seen a handful of times. The chain has TRBV5-1 and TRBJ1-4; 9 bases match TRBD1. The junction had 5 bases not matched to a gene; V was cut back by 1 base and J by 7 bases. In germline, CDR1 is SGHRS, CDR2 YFSETQ. The CDR3 is made up of 15 amino acids. CDR3 DNA sequence: TGCGCCAGCAGCTTGTCGGGACAGGGATTTGAAAAACTGTTTTTT. Translated, it gives CASSLSGQGFEKLFF.

A word on this clone: The junction departs from germline at one end; a sequencing error may be responsible. The chain has TRBV5-8 and TRBJ2-3; 8 nucleotides agree with TRBD1. The CDR3 spans 14 residues. CDR1 is SGHTS and CDR2 is YDEGEE in the germline V gene. CDR3 loop: CASSVGQGTDTQYF. The DNA of the CDR3 is TGTGCCAGCAGCGTTGGACAGGGCACGGATACGCAGTATTTT.

This clone has a single count. The chain employs TRBV18 and TRBJ1-1, with 11 bases aligning to TRBD1. J gave up 1 base and V 4 bases, and 2 bases lay outside the gene matches. The CDR3 loop spans 15 amino acids. Germline V gene lookup returns CDR1 KGHSH and CDR2 LQKENI. CDR3 sequence: CASSQGTGGNTEAFF. Here the CDR3 DNA reads TGTGCCAGCTCACAAGGGACAGGGGGGAACACTGAAGCTTTCTTT.

The chain recombines TRBV6-5 with TRBJ1-4; D call uncertain. The CDR3 totals 12 residues. V was pared by 2 bases and J by 10 bases, with 8 bases between. CDR1 is MNHEY and CDR2 is SVGAGI in the germline V gene. DNA for the CDR3: TGTGCCAGCAGTTACAGGGAGGGAAAACTGTTTTTT. Its protein product is CASSYREGKLFF.

This chain links TRBV5-1 with TRBJ1-4; 9 nucleotides line up with TRBD1. Germline CDR1 reads SGHRS; CDR2 reads YFSETQ. The CDR3 loop spans 14 amino acids. After removal of 4 bases from V and 7 bases from J, the junction contained 5 bases not matched to a gene. The CDR3 loop is CASSQGQGGEKLFF. The CDR3 DNA reads TGCGCCAGCAGCCAGGGACAGGGAGGTGAAAAACTGTTTTTT.

This clone was seen only a few times. The chain couples TRBV7-2 to TRBJ2-1, with 7 positions matching TRBD1. CDR3 length: 13 residues. The germline V gene encodes CDR1 SGHTA and CDR2 FQGNSA. V lost 6 bases to trimming and J lost 8 bases; unmatched junction nucleotides: 7. The CDR3 DNA follows: TGTGCCAGCAGACCACAGGGGTGGTATGAGCAGTTCTTC. Encoded protein: CASRPQGWYEQFF.

The gene calls are TRBV7-2 and TRBJ1-1, with 7 bases that match TRBD1. Germline CDR1 is SGHTA and CDR2 is FQGNSA. The CDR3 spans 15 residues. The V gene end was trimmed by 5 bases and the J gene end by 0 bases; junction bases not matched to a gene: 6. The CDR3 DNA sequence: TGTGCCAGCAGCCCACGGACAGGCATGAACACTGAAGCTTTCTTT. Its translation: CASSPRTGMNTEAFF.

Concerning this clone: The sample holds other DNA sequences that translate to the same CDR3. The V gene is TRBV5-1, the J gene TRBJ1-1, with 7 bases matching TRBD1. Germline trimming cut 5 bases from V and 2 bases from J; bases unmatched to any gene: 6. The CDR3 covers 14 residues. Germline values: CDR1 SGHRS, CDR2 YFSETQ. DNA for the CDR3: TGCGCCAGCAGTGAGCAGGGGGGCAACACTGAAGCTTTCTTT. This sequence encodes CASSEQGGNTEAFF.

The chain combines TRBV4-2 with TRBJ2-3; maybe TRBD2 (7 bases). The CDR3 is made up of 14 amino acids. CDR1 LGHNA and CDR2 YNFKEQ come from the germline V gene. Trimming cost V 3 bases and J 6 bases, with 13 bases left between them. The CDR3 reads CASSQTRGADTQYF. CDR3 bases: TGTGCCAGCAGCCAGACCCGGGGGGCGGATACGCAGTATTTT.

This clone was observed a handful of times. This chain joins TRBV10-2 and TRBJ2-3; D not resolved. CDR3 length: 14 amino acids. Trimming stripped 4 bases from V and 3 bases from J, with 11 bases between. Germline loops: CDR1 WSHSY, CDR2 SAAADI. Here the CDR3 reads CASSGLRGTDTQYF. Here the CDR3 DNA reads TGCGCCAGCAGTGGGCTGAGAGGTACAGATACGCAGTATTTT.

The chain recombines TRBV28 with TRBJ1-2; D is unresolved. Trimming removed 2 bases from V and 8 bases from J, with 18 bases in between. This CDR3 spans 15 amino acids. Germline V gene sequence: CDR1 MDHEN, CDR2 SYDVKM. DNA for the CDR3: TGTGCCAGCAGTTTAACGAATCTGTCGCCTCTAGGCTACACCTTC. Translation: CASSLTNLSPLGYTF.

The chain is built from TRBV19 and TRBJ1-4; D gene ambiguous. Germline V gene sequence: CDR1 LNHDA, CDR2 SQIVND (reference sequence). The V gene lost 7 bases and the J gene lost 0 bases, with 12 bases spanning the gap. The CDR3 extends over 15 amino acids. The CDR3 DNA follows: TGTGCCAGTACCTCTCCGGTCGCAACTAATGAAAAACTGTTTTTT. Its translation is CASTSPVATNEKLFF.

This chain connects TRBV19 to TRBJ2-5; a weak D match, TRBD1 (6 bases). V was clipped by 6 bases and J by 3 bases, with 17 bases between them. CDR3 length: 15 residues. The germline CDR1 and CDR2 sequences are LNHDA and SQIVND (reference sequence). DNA for the CDR3: TGTGCCAGTAGCTACCGCAAGACAGGAGAAGAGACCCAGTACTTC. Protein sequence: CASSYRKTGEETQYF.

As concerns this clone: At one of its ends the junction is not consistent with the germline gene, which may arise from a read error. The chain joins TRBV10-3 to TRBJ1-3, with no clear D. CDR3 size: 14 residues. CDR1 ENHRY and CDR2 SYGVKD come from the germline V gene. The CDR3 DNA reads TGTGCCATCACTGAGCCTTCCTCTGGAAACACCATATATTTT. Translation: CAITEPSSGNTIYF.

The chain links TRBV7-3 to TRBJ1-2; no definite D call. The CDR3 extends over 15 amino acids. V was trimmed by 3 bases and J by 4 bases, leaving 15 bases between them. The germline V gene encodes CDR1 SGHTA and CDR2 FQGTGA. The CDR3 nucleotides are TGTGCCAGCAGCTTCGGCCTAGAGTCTTTCTATGGCTACACCTTC. As protein: CASSFGLESFYGYTF.

The rearrangement joins TRBV6-5 to TRBJ1-5; D call uncertain. V lost 0 bases, J lost 3 bases, and 6 bases lay in between. Per germline, CDR1 MNHEY and CDR2 SVGAGI. The CDR3 has 14 residues. The CDR3 coding sequence is TGTGCCAGCAGTTACTCGAGCTTCAATCAGCCCCAGCATTTT. Protein: CASSYSSFNQPQHF.

This sequence joins TRBV6-1 and TRBJ2-5; 9 nucleotides align to TRBD2. V lost 3 bases to trimming and J lost 1 base; unmatched junction nucleotides: 9. In germline, CDR1 is MNHNS, CDR2 SASEGT. There are 17 residues in the CDR3. This CDR3 is CASSDLVGAGGQETQYF. The CDR3 DNA follows: TGTGCCAGCAGTGATCTCGTCGGAGCGGGGGGCCAAGAGACCCAGTACTTC.